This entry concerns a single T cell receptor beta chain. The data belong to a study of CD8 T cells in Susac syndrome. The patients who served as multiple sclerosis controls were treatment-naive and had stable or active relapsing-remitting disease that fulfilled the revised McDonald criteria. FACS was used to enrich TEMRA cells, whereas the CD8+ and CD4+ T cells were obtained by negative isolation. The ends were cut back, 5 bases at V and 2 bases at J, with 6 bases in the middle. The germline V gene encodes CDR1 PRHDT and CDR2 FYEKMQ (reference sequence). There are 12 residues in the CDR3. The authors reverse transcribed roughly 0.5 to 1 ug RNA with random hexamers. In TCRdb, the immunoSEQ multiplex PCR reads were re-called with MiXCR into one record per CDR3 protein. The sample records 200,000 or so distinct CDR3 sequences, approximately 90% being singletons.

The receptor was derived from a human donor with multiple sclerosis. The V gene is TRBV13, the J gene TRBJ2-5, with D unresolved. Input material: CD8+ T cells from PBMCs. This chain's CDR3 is CASSANQETQYF. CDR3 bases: TGTGCCAGCAGCGCCAATCAAGAGACCCAGTACTTC.